A single sample gave rise to the 26 T cell receptor beta chains below, sequenced in a study of shared clonotypes between healthy human individuals. TCRdb's table, derived via immunoSEQ multiplex PCR, lists solely in-frame clones and lacks some. The sample carries under 700,000 clones, roughly 95% recorded once. Naive CD8 cells lacked CD45RO and underwent positive selection for CCR7, leaving out terminally differentiated effector memory CD45RA+ cells. The material sequenced was naive CD8+ T cells sorted from blood. These receptors came from a woman aged 25 to 39 in good health.

The chain couples TRBV28 to TRBJ2-1; a weak D match, TRBD2 (6 bases). The CDR3 loop spans 15 amino acids. V lost 2 bases to trimming and J lost 3 bases, with 11 bases between them. Germline CDR1 is MDHEN and CDR2 is SYDVKM. The CDR3 protein is CASSLLPGSYNEQFF. The CDR3 DNA sequence: TGTGCCAGCAGTTTACTCCCCGGGAGCTACAATGAGCAGTTCTTC.

This clone was counted once. The chain uses TRBV5-6 and TRBJ1-4; the D gene is possibly TRBD1 (5 bases). V was cut by 6 bases and J by 3 bases, with 12 bases left in between. The germline V gene encodes CDR1 SGHDT and CDR2 YYEEEE. CDR3 length equals 14 residues. As DNA, the CDR3 is TGTGCCAGCACCCCTTTGGGGGCTAATGAAAAACTGTTTTTT. It encodes CASTPLGANEKLFF.

With regard to this clone: The same CDR3 also results from other DNA sequences found in this sample. V gene TRBV28 combines with J gene TRBJ2-7, with 7 bases aligning to TRBD1. V dropped 6 bases and J dropped 3; count of bases not matched to a gene: 5. In germline, CDR1 is MDHEN, CDR2 SYDVKM. The CDR3 is 13 residues long. For the CDR3, the DNA is TGTGCCAGCAGACGGGGACAGCTCTACGAGCAGTACTTC. Protein: CASRRGQLYEQYF.

The rearrangement joins TRBV11-2 to TRBJ2-7; TRBD2 might be the D (6 bases). CDR3 length equals 12 residues. Germline-derived CDR1 and CDR2 are SGHAT and FQNNGV. The V end lost 3 bases, the J end lost 6 bases, and 9 bases lay between the germline ends. CDR3 nucleotide sequence: TGTGCCAGCAGCTTCCGGGGAGGCGAGCAGTACTTC. Amino acid sequence: CASSFRGGEQYF.

The CDR3 coding sequence is TGTGCCAGCAGCCCACTACTTGGGTCCTCCTCATTCTCTTTCTACGAGCAGTACTTC. It yields the protein CASSPLLGSSSFSFYEQYF. The V call is TRBV28, the J call TRBJ2-7; D uncertain. The CDR3 consists of 19 residues. Germline V gene data show CDR1 as MDHEN and CDR2 as SYDVKM. Trimming shortened V by 6 bases and J by 3 bases, and 30 bases separated the two germline ends.

This chain links TRBV4-1 with TRBJ2-2; D is possibly TRBD2 (7 bases). The CDR3 spans 16 residues. CDR1 and CDR2 (germline): MGHRA, YSYEKL. The ends were cut back, 0 bases at V and 6 bases at J, with 14 bases in the middle. This CDR3 is CASSQDGGRVAGELFF. Here the CDR3 DNA reads TGCGCCAGCAGCCAAGACGGGGGGCGGGTGGCCGGGGAGCTGTTTTTT.

The CDR3 loop reads CASSLKITNEKLFF. CDR3 nucleotides: TGTGCCAGCAGTTTGAAGATAACTAATGAAAAACTGTTTTTT. This chain connects TRBV28 to TRBJ1-4; the D is unclear. This CDR3 has 14 residues. V gave up 3 bases and J gave up 1 base, with 6 bases separating them. The germline gives CDR1 MDHEN, CDR2 SYDVKM.

The V gene is TRBV5-8, the J gene TRBJ1-1; D not certain. The CDR3 extends over 16 amino acids. Germline V lookup: CDR1 SGHTS, CDR2 YDEGEE. The V end was cut by 4 bases, the J end by 10 bases, with 26 bases between. The CDR3 DNA is TGTGCCAGCAGCATCTGGGCCGTTGAGTCGCCCTGGGGAGCTTTCTTT. Protein: CASSIWAVESPWGAFF.

The chain carries TRBV11-2 and TRBJ2-4, with 10 bases identical to TRBD1. Germline CDR1 SGHAT, CDR2 FQNNGV. After removal of 1 base from V and 9 bases from J, the junction contained 3 bases not matched to a gene. The CDR3 has 14 amino acids. DNA for the CDR3: TGTGCCAGCAGCTTAGTCGGGACAGGGGCCATTCAGTACTTC. Translated, it gives CASSLVGTGAIQYF.

The chain recombines TRBV7-9 with TRBJ2-1; possible D gene TRBD2, 5 bases. CDR3 size: 16 residues. V was shortened by 1 base and J by 0 bases, with 10 bases between the two germline ends. CDR1 and CDR2 from the germline V gene are SEHNR and FQNEAQ (reference sequence). CDR3 protein: CASSLVRTGSYNEQFF. The CDR3, as DNA: TGTGCCAGCAGCTTAGTTAGGACTGGCTCCTACAATGAGCAGTTCTTC.

This chain links TRBV19 with TRBJ1-2; D remains ambiguous. V lost 3 bases, J lost 4 bases, and 9 bases lay in between. There are 13 residues in the CDR3. Per the germline V gene, CDR1 is LNHDA and CDR2 is SQIVND (reference sequence). The CDR3 nucleotides read TGTGCCAGTAGTATGAGTCGGACCTATGGCTACACCTTC. This sequence encodes CASSMSRTYGYTF. Filled out from reference TRBV19 and TRBJ1-2, the complete variable domain reads DGGITQSPKYLFRKEGQNVTLSCEQNLNHDAMYWYRQDPGQGLRLIYYSQIVNDFQKGDIAEGYSVSREKKESFPLTVTSAQKNPTAFYLCASSMSRTYGYTFGSGTRLTVV.

The chain employs TRBV10-3 and TRBJ2-7; 7 bases align to TRBD2. This CDR3 is built from 16 residues. Germline V gives CDR1 ENHRY, CDR2 SYGVKD. J gave up 3 bases and V 0 bases, and 8 bases lay outside the gene matches. CDR3 region: CAISESPSREDYEQYF. The CDR3 nucleotides read TGTGCCATCAGTGAGTCACCCTCCCGGGAGGACTACGAGCAGTACTTC.

As for this clone: The germline gene is not matched at one end of the junction; a read error may be the cause. The V gene is TRBV2, the J gene TRBJ2-7; D possibly corresponds to TRBD1 (5 bases). This CDR3 comprises 16 residues. Per the germline V gene, CDR1 is SNHLY and CDR2 is FYNNEI. The CDR3, as DNA: TGTGCCAGCAGGGAAGGGGCAGCGTTCATTCGGAACGAGCAGTACTTC. It translates to CASREGAAFIRNEQYF.

This chain connects TRBV9 to TRBJ1-4; D is perhaps TRBD1 (6 bases). The V end was cut by 3 bases, the J end by 6 bases, with 15 bases between. The CDR3 runs 15 residues. The germline V gene has CDR1 SGDLS and CDR2 YYNGEE. The CDR3 loop reads CASSASQGRDEKLFF. The CDR3 region has the DNA TGTGCCAGCAGCGCATCACAGGGAAGGGATGAAAAACTGTTTTTT.

The chain joins TRBV29-1 to TRBJ2-3; 12 bases agree with TRBD2. The CDR3 consists of 15 residues. V was pared by 4 bases and J by 4 bases, with 6 bases of the junction left unmatched. Germline assignment: CDR1 SQVTM and CDR2 ANQGSEA. CDR3 loop: CSVGGTSGFADTQYF. CDR3 coding DNA: TGCAGCGTTGGCGGGACTAGCGGGTTTGCAGATACGCAGTATTTT.

The chain has TRBV7-2 and TRBJ2-3; 7 nucleotides align to TRBD1. The J segment lost 1 base and the V segment lost 4 bases, leaving 2 bases of the junction unmatched. CDR1 and CDR2 (germline): SGHTA, FQGNSA. There are 14 residues in the CDR3. The CDR3 loop is CASSSGQGTDTQYF. The CDR3 nucleotides read TGTGCCAGCAGCTCCGGACAGGGCACAGATACGCAGTATTTT.

The gene calls are TRBV14 and TRBJ2-3; 10 nucleotides match TRBD1. Trimming cost V 4 bases and J 2 bases; bases outside gene matches: 6. The CDR3 runs 16 residues. CDR1 is SGHDN and CDR2 is FVKESK in the germline V gene. The CDR3, as DNA: TGTGCCAGCAGCCCCTCCGGGACAGGGGACACAGATACGCAGTATTTT. Translating it yields CASSPSGTGDTDTQYF.

This chain connects TRBV7-9 to TRBJ1-2; perhaps TRBD1 as D (6 bases). The CDR3 has 13 amino acids. Trimming removed 7 bases at V and 7 bases at J, with 16 bases between. Germline CDR1 SEHNR, CDR2 FQNEAQ (reference sequence). CDR3 loop: CASIGGGTPGYTF. As DNA, the CDR3 is TGTGCCAGCATTGGAGGGGGGACTCCTGGCTACACCTTC.

V gene TRBV2 combines with J gene TRBJ2-7, with 11 nucleotides matching TRBD1. The ends lost 2 bases at V and 3 bases at J; junction bases unmatched: 3. The CDR3 is 15 amino acids. Per germline, CDR1 SNHLY and CDR2 FYNNEI. CDR3 in amino acids: CASSEWGQGGYEQYF. The CDR3 DNA reads as TGTGCCAGCAGTGAATGGGGACAGGGGGGCTACGAGCAGTACTTC.

CDR3 in DNA: TGTGCCAGCAGTTTAACACTACAGGGGGCGCGGTACGAGCAGTACTTC. Translation gives CASSLTLQGARYEQYF. V gene TRBV27 combines with J gene TRBJ2-7; TRBD1 matches at 9 bases. Germline V gives CDR1 MNHEY, CDR2 SMNVEV (reference sequence). The CDR3 has 16 amino acids. V was clipped by 2 bases and J by 4 bases; unmatched bases: 9.

The J gene is TRBJ1-2, the V gene TRBV19; possibly TRBD1 for D (6 bases). The germline CDR1 and CDR2 sequences are LNHDA and SQIVND (reference sequence). The CDR3 is made up of 13 amino acids. V lost 10 bases and J lost 8, with 20 bases in between. The CDR3 spells CATSKMGQGGYTF. CDR3 DNA: TGTGCCACGTCGAAAATGGGCCAGGGGGGCTACACCTTC.

The chain uses TRBV4-1 and TRBJ1-1; maybe TRBD1 (5 bases). The ends were cut back, 1 base at V and 4 bases at J, with 10 bases in the middle. Germline-derived CDR1 and CDR2 are MGHRA and YSYEKL. CDR3 size: 14 residues. The DNA for the CDR3 is TGCGCCAGCAGCCAAGGGGGCCTATCCACTGAAGCTTTCTTT. Protein sequence: CASSQGGLSTEAFF.

CDR3 in DNA: TGTGCCGGCTCGGGACAGGGGGAAGAAAAAAACATTCAGTACTTC. It translates to CAGSGQGEEKNIQYF. The V gene is TRBV30, the J gene TRBJ2-4, with 11 bases fitting TRBD1. The germline V gene encodes CDR1 GTSNPN and CDR2 SVGIG (reference sequence). The CDR3 is 15 residues long. V gave up 8 bases and J gave up 4 bases; unmatched junction bases: 10.

This chain joins TRBV5-4 and TRBJ1-6; 7 nucleotides align to TRBD1. With V trimmed by 0 bases and J by 15 bases, 9 bases remained unmatched. Germline V gene data show CDR1 as SGHNT and CDR2 as YYREEE (reference sequence). The CDR3 spans 14 residues. The CDR3 reads CASSLGQGVPDLHF. CDR3 nucleotide sequence: TGTGCCAGCAGCTTGGGACAGGGCGTACCGGACCTCCACTTT.

The V call is TRBV4-1, the J call TRBJ2-5; 12 nucleotides match TRBD2. V shed 4 bases, J shed 0 bases, and the junction held 3 bases outside the gene matches. Germline V gene data show CDR1 as MGHRA and CDR2 as YSYEKL. This CDR3 has 16 residues. This CDR3 is CASSLGTSGYQETQYF. In DNA, the CDR3 is TGCGCCAGCAGCCTCGGGACTAGCGGGTACCAAGAGACCCAGTACTTC.

V is TRBV5-1 and J is TRBJ1-4; D may be TRBD1 (5 bases). Germline CDR1 reads SGHRS; CDR2 reads YFSETQ. The V gene lost 0 bases and the J gene lost 5 bases, with 11 bases spanning the gap. CDR3 length: 15 residues. DNA for the CDR3: TGCGCCAGCAGCTTGGTGGAAGGGGACAATGAAAAACTGTTTTTT. Its protein is CASSLVEGDNEKLFF. Full variable domain (rest looked up from reference TRBV5-1 and TRBJ1-4): KAGVTQTPRYLIKTRGQQVTLSCSPISGHRSVSWYQQTPGQGLQFLFEYFSETQRNKGNFPGRFSGRQFSNSRSEMNVSTLELGDSALYLCASSLVEGDNEKLFFGSGTQLSVL.